This T cell receptor beta chain was sequenced in a study of cytomegalovirus exposure and HLA in healthy donors. Study summary: In terms of ancestry, the Caucasian-associated cluster contained about 81% of the roughly 400 genotyped donors.

This PCR relied on a set of 60 Vbeta primers and 13 Jbeta primers. Sequencing used immunoSEQ multiplex PCR; TCRdb keeps in-frame clones, though not all of them. Among 100,000 to 150,000 clones listed, around four fifths were seen once. Between the trimmed V and J ends, which lost 2 bases and 2 bases, there was a span of 4 bases. Germline CDR1 and CDR2: GTSNPN and SVGIG (reference sequence). The CDR3 loop spans 13 amino acids. This clone appeared a single time. The antigen is undetermined. Points from the study as a whole: Previous analysis showed most TCR beta V segments were productive about 87% or about 30% of the time. Some V segments could not be told apart, so they were left out, TRBV6-2 and TRBV6-3 among them.

This TCR was recovered from a man between 18 and 29 years old in good health and CMV-seropositive. The chain combines TRBV30 with TRBJ2-6, with no clear D. The sample taken for sequencing was PBMCs. The CDR3 is CAWSRAGANVLTF. CDR3 sequence (DNA): TGTGCCTGGAGTCGGGCTGGGGCCAACGTCCTGACTTTC.